One and the same sample provided the 26 T cell receptor beta chains below, sequenced in a study of cytomegalovirus exposure and HLA in healthy donors. PCR employed 60 Vbeta and 13 Jbeta primers. TCRdb keeps only in-frame clones here, not all; method: immunoSEQ multiplex PCR. Seen here are over 50,000 clones, about 80% observed once, and the top ten hold over 1.5%. Sequences were obtained from PBMCs. The receptors here all came from a man in his forties in good health and CMV-seronegative.

The chain joins TRBV5-4 to TRBJ2-1; no clear D gene. The germline V gene has CDR1 SGHNT and CDR2 YYREEE (reference sequence). The CDR3 is 16 amino acids. V shed 4 bases and J shed 5 bases, with 19 bases lying between them. This CDR3 reads CASSPPPLEQNNEQFF. The CDR3 nucleotides read TGTGCCAGCAGCCCTCCGCCCCTGGAACAGAACAATGAGCAGTTCTTC.

Here the CDR3 reads CASSGLRVFQETQYF. CDR3 nucleotides: TGTGCCAGTAGTGGTCTCAGGGTATTCCAAGAGACCCAGTACTTC. This chain uses TRBV19 with TRBJ2-5, with a weak D call TRBD1 (5 bases). CDR1 LNHDA and CDR2 SQIVND come from the germline V gene (reference sequence). This CDR3 has 15 amino acids. V was trimmed by 5 bases and J by 1 base, leaving 14 bases between them.

The V gene is TRBV6-5, the J gene TRBJ2-3; 10 nucleotides match TRBD1. After removal of 2 bases from V and 5 bases from J, the junction contained 4 bases not matched to a gene. CDR1 and CDR2 from the germline V gene are MNHEY and SVGAGI. CDR3 size: 15 residues. Written as DNA, the CDR3 is TGTGCCAGCAGTTACCGGGGACAGGGGATAGATACGCAGTATTTT. Translated: CASSYRGQGIDTQYF.

The rearrangement joins TRBV15 to TRBJ2-5; 7 bases match TRBD2. This CDR3 has 19 amino acids. The germline V gene has CDR1 LNHNV and CDR2 YYDKDF (reference sequence). J gave up 2 bases and V 0 bases, and 15 bases lay outside the gene matches. The CDR3 bases are TGTGCCACCAGCAGAGATCCGGCAGGGAGGGCTCGAAGGCAAGAGACCCAGTACTTC. Residues: CATSRDPAGRARRQETQYF.

The rearrangement joins TRBV7-9 to TRBJ1-1; 7 bases align to TRBD1. Per the germline V gene, CDR1 is SEHNR and CDR2 is FQNEAQ (reference sequence). This CDR3 has 13 amino acids. V shed 1 base, J shed 8 bases, and the junction held 4 bases outside the gene matches. CDR3 sequence: CASSLVGTEEAFF. As DNA, the CDR3 is TGTGCCAGCAGCTTAGTAGGGACAGAAGAAGCTTTCTTT.

The chain has TRBV30 and TRBJ2-1; D uncertain. The V and J ends lost 2 bases and 2 bases respectively, with 10 bases between them. Germline-derived CDR1 and CDR2 are GTSNPN and SVGIG (reference sequence). The CDR3 is made up of 14 amino acids. CDR3 nucleotides: TGTGCCTGGAGTCCTGACTTAGCCTACAATGAGCAGTTCTTC. Residues: CAWSPDLAYNEQFF.

The V call is TRBV6-5, the J call TRBJ1-1, with TRBD1 matching over 7 bases. Trimming at V came to 4 bases and at J to 6 bases, leaving 5 bases not matched to a gene. CDR1 and CDR2 (germline): MNHEY, SVGAGI. This CDR3 comprises 13 residues. The CDR3 sequence is CASSSFTGAEAFF. Written as DNA, the CDR3 is TGTGCCAGCAGTTCCTTTACAGGGGCTGAAGCTTTCTTT.

The table lists this clone with a count of one. V and J are TRBV5-8 and TRBJ2-2; D remains unclear. Germline V gene lookup returns CDR1 SGHTS and CDR2 YDEGEE. The V and J ends lost 5 bases and 4 bases respectively, with 15 bases between them. This CDR3 is built from 15 residues. The CDR3 protein is CASRQTLNPTGELFF. CDR3 DNA sequence: TGTGCCAGCAGACAGACCCTAAATCCCACCGGGGAGCTGTTTTTT. The entire variable domain, with the rest obtained from reference TRBV5-8 and TRBJ2-2, is as follows: EAGVTQSPTHLIKTRGQQATLRCSPISGHTSVYWYQQALGLGLQFLLWYDEGEERNRGNFPPRFSGRQFPNYSSELNVNALELEDSALYLCASRQTLNPTGELFFGEGSRLTVL.

This clone was seen once. This chain connects TRBV5-4 to TRBJ1-2; D unclear. The CDR3 covers 13 residues. V lost 4 bases to trimming and J lost 6 bases, with 13 bases between them. CDR1 is SGHNT and CDR2 is YYREEE in the germline V gene (reference sequence). CDR3 amino acids: CASSEPGRDGYTF. The CDR3 nucleotides are TGTGCCAGCAGCGAGCCGGGGAGGGATGGCTACACCTTC.

V usage is TRBV10-3 and J usage is TRBJ2-1, with a weak D call TRBD1 (5 bases). This CDR3 comprises 15 residues. Trimming removed 2 bases from V and 0 bases from J, with 8 bases in between. Germline V gives CDR1 ENHRY, CDR2 SYGVKD. The CDR3 sequence: CAISEGHYSYNEQFF. DNA of the CDR3: TGTGCCATCAGTGAGGGACACTACTCCTACAATGAGCAGTTCTTC.

This clone was seen once. This chain links TRBV19 with TRBJ2-5, with TRBD2 matching 9 bases. CDR1 is LNHDA and CDR2 is SQIVND in the germline V gene (reference sequence). The junction had 8 bases not matched to a gene; V was cut back by 4 bases and J by 5 bases. The CDR3 has 15 residues. The CDR3 is CASSRAAGGSETQYF. DNA for the CDR3: TGTGCCAGTAGTAGGGCGGCGGGGGGGAGTGAGACCCAGTACTTC.

The chain combines TRBV2 with TRBJ1-1; 9 nucleotides agree with TRBD1. Germline V gene data show CDR1 as SNHLY and CDR2 as FYNNEI. The CDR3 contains 16 residues. V lost 8 bases and J lost 0; bases outside the gene matches: 10. CDR3 sequence reads: CASHPPGQGMNTEAFF. As DNA, the CDR3 is TGTGCCAGCCATCCTCCGGGACAGGGCATGAACACTGAAGCTTTCTTT.

V and J are TRBV9 and TRBJ1-3; D is perhaps TRBD1 (6 bases). CDR1 is SGDLS and CDR2 is YYNGEE in the germline V gene. There are 15 residues in the CDR3. V lost 4 bases to trimming and J lost 0 bases, with 11 bases between them. Here the CDR3 reads CASSPGHISGNTIYF. CDR3 DNA: TGTGCCAGCAGCCCGGGACACATCTCTGGAAACACCATATATTTT.

By sample share, this clone is medium-sized. The genes are TRBV2 and TRBJ1-4; 7 bases are a match to TRBD1. With 2 bases clipped from V and 7 bases from J, the junction kept 1 base outside the gene matches. Per the germline V gene, CDR1 is SNHLY and CDR2 is FYNNEI. The CDR3 is made up of 13 amino acids. CDR3 nucleotides: TGTGCCAGCAGTGAAACAGGGGTTGAAAAACTGTTTTTT. Its translation is CASSETGVEKLFF. Filled out from reference TRBV2 and TRBJ1-4, the complete variable domain reads EPEVTQTPSHQVTQMGQEVILRCVPISNHLYFYWYRQILGQKVEFLVSFYNNEISEKSEIFDDQFSVERPDGSNFTLKIRSTKLEDSAMYFCASSETGVEKLFFGSGTQLSVL.

This chain joins TRBV10-3 and TRBJ2-7; 7 bases fit TRBD1. Trimming at V came to 10 bases and at J to 3 bases, leaving 9 bases not matched to a gene. Germline assignment: CDR1 ENHRY and CDR2 SYGVKD. This CDR3 region has 13 residues. Written as DNA, the CDR3 is TGTGCCACTATAGACAGGGACAGCTACGAGCAGTACGTC. Translating gives CATIDRDSYEQYV.

The chain is built from TRBV7-2 and TRBJ1-4; D is undetermined. The CDR3 has 13 residues. Germline CDR1 reads SGHTA; CDR2 reads FQGNSA. Trimming pared 4 bases from V and 5 bases from J, leaving 8 bases between. CDR3 DNA sequence: TGTGCCAGCAGCTCCAATCGGAATGAAAAACTGTTTTTT. Translating gives CASSSNRNEKLFF.

The chain couples TRBV5-1 to TRBJ1-4; D remains unclear. This CDR3 has 14 residues. Germline V CDR1 and CDR2: SGHRS, YFSETQ. V was cut by 0 bases and J by 1 base, with 4 bases left in between. The CDR3 coding sequence is TGCGCCAGCAGCTTGGACAGAACTAATGAAAAACTGTTTTTT. Protein: CASSLDRTNEKLFF.

The rearrangement uses TRBV11-2 and TRBJ2-5; no definite D call. Per the germline V gene, CDR1 is SGHAT and CDR2 is FQNNGV. V was trimmed by 5 bases and J by 0 bases, leaving 4 bases between them. This CDR3 is 12 amino acids long. In nucleotides, the CDR3 is TGTGCCAGCAGCATATACCAAGAGACCCAGTACTTC. This codes for CASSIYQETQYF.

This rearrangement joins TRBV28 to TRBJ1-5, with D unclear. From germline, CDR1 is MDHEN and CDR2 SYDVKM. V gave up 2 bases and J gave up 1 base, with 12 bases separating them. The CDR3 has 16 amino acids. CDR3 coding DNA: TGTGCCAGCAGTTTAGGCCACTCGCGGAGCAATCAGCCCCAGCATTTT. It is translated as CASSLGHSRSNQPQHF. Together with reference TRBV28 and TRBJ1-5, the CDR3 gives the full variable domain: DVKVTQSSRYLVKRTGEKVFLECVQDMDHENMFWYRQDPGLGLRLIYFSYDVKMKEKGDIPEGYSVSREKKERFSLILESASTNQTSMYLCASSLGHSRSNQPQHFGDGTRLSIL.

The chain employs TRBV10-3 and TRBJ2-7, with TRBD2 identical over 10 bases. J gave up 8 bases and V 4 bases, and 5 bases lay outside the gene matches. This CDR3 is 13 amino acids long. Germline assignment: CDR1 ENHRY and CDR2 SYGVKD. The CDR3 DNA reads as TGTGCCATCAGTGGTCTAGCGGGGGAAAAGCAGTACGTC. It encodes CAISGLAGEKQYV.

The genes are TRBV5-8 and TRBJ2-3; D call uncertain. V shed 2 bases and J shed 4 bases, with 5 bases lying between them. The CDR3 consists of 12 residues. The germline V gene encodes CDR1 SGHTS and CDR2 YDEGEE. The CDR3 loop is CASSFRADTQYF. The CDR3 nucleotides are TGTGCCAGCAGCTTTCGGGCAGATACGCAGTATTTT.

The chain is built from TRBV15 and TRBJ1-5; no reliable D call. The CDR3 is 15 amino acids. V lost 1 base, J lost 3 bases, and 10 bases lay in between. Germline CDR1 LNHNV, CDR2 YYDKDF (reference sequence). The CDR3 sequence is CATSRGSRNNQPQHF. The CDR3 nucleotides read TGTGCCACCAGCAGAGGTTCGAGGAACAATCAGCCCCAGCATTTT.

The rearrangement uses TRBV30 and TRBJ1-4, with D possibly TRBD1 on 5 matching bases. This CDR3 has 11 residues. Germline CDR1 GTSNPN, CDR2 SVGIG (reference sequence). Trimming took off 8 bases at V and 8 bases at J, with 12 bases between the two ends. CDR3 nucleotides: TGTGCCCACCGACAGCGCGAAAAACTGTTTTTT. This sequence encodes CAHRQREKLFF.

The J gene is TRBJ2-5, the V gene TRBV9; 7 bases agree with TRBD1. V was pared by 3 bases and J by 2 bases, with 1 base of the junction left unmatched. Germline V gene data show CDR1 as SGDLS and CDR2 as YYNGEE. The CDR3 sequence is 13 residues long. The CDR3 DNA is TGTGCCAGCAGCGCGGGACAGCAAGAGACCCAGTACTTC. It translates to CASSAGQQETQYF.

This sequence joins TRBV4-1 and TRBJ1-3; TRBD1 matches at 10 bases. Germline V gene lookup returns CDR1 MGHRA and CDR2 YSYEKL. CDR3 length equals 18 residues. J was trimmed by 1 base and V by 1 base; bases with no gene match: 7. CDR3 in amino acids: CASSQGRGQGFSGNTIYF. DNA of the CDR3: TGCGCCAGCAGCCAAGGACGGGGACAGGGGTTTTCTGGAAACACCATATATTTT.

The chain couples TRBV11-3 to TRBJ2-7; D possibly corresponds to TRBD1 (6 bases). The CDR3 length is 13 residues. V lost 5 bases and J 5 bases, leaving 13 bases between the germline ends. CDR1 is SGHNT, CDR2 YENEEA, per germline. CDR3 in amino acids: CASSNTGSHEQYF. The CDR3 bases are TGTGCCAGCAGCAATACAGGGTCCCACGAGCAGTACTTC.